These T cell receptor beta chains were read from a single sample in a study of control samples from healthy donors and cancer patients. TCRdb's copy holds only in-frame clones and misses some; the assay was immunoSEQ multiplex PCR. Counted here are a few hundred thousand clones, 80% to 95% occurring once; the ten biggest clones make up 5.5% to 8%. Sample: PBMCs. All receptors derive from a man in his forties or fifties with head and neck cancer. The CDR3 runs from the conserved cysteine through the conserved F or W. The D gene is left open where the match is weak. Not all rows give a size; the values are once, few, many and, for expanded clones, a class.

TRBD1 | . | TRBJ1-5 | TRBV10-3 | CAISEDRGLGGNQPQHF | TGTGCCATCAGTGAAGACAGGGGGCTAGGTGGCAATCAGCCCCAGCATTTT
. | once | TRBJ1-2 | TRBV6-5 | CATLGQFSYGYTF | TGTGCCACCCTGGGACAATTCAGCTATGGCTACACCTTC
. | . | TRBJ1-1 | TRBV11-3 | CASGGSDTEAFF | TGTGCCAGCGGAGGGTCGGACACTGAAGCTTTCTTT
. | . | TRBJ2-7 | TRBV25-1 | CASSESRSASSYEQYF | TGTGCCAGCAGTGAATCACGGTCAGCCAGCTCCTACGAGCAGTACTTC
. | . | TRBJ2-7 | TRBV27 | CASREGGSYEQYF | TGTGCCAGCAGAGAGGGGGGGTCCTACGAGCAGTACTTC
TRBD2 | . | TRBJ2-5 | TRBV10-2 | CASTPLAGGETQYF | TGCGCCAGCACCCCTCTAGCGGGGGGAGAGACCCAGTACTTC
TRBD1 | . | TRBJ1-2 | TRBV28 | CAQGVWGYTF | TGTGCCCAGGGGGTCTGGGGCTACACCTTC
TRBD2 | . | TRBJ2-3 | TRBV4-1 | CASSQSGGGAPTDTQYF | TGCGCCAGCAGCCAATCAGGCGGGGGGGCTCCCACAGATACGCAGTATTTT
TRBD2 | . | TRBJ2-3 | TRBV7-2 | CASRRRSGGAVDTQYF | TGTGCCAGCAGACGACGTAGCGGGGGGGCCGTAGATACGCAGTATTTT
TRBD1 | . | TRBJ1-2 | TRBV9 | CASSVAGQGGAYGYTF | TGTGCCAGCAGCGTAGCGGGACAGGGGGGAGCCTATGGCTACACCTTC
. | . | TRBJ2-7 | TRBV6-5 | CAARGTVKSYEQYF | TGTGCCGCACGGGGGACAGTCAAGTCCTACGAGCAGTACTTC
. | . | TRBJ1-5 | TRBV4-2 | CASSQHRALDSNQPQHF | TGTGCCAGCAGCCAACACAGGGCACTCGATAGCAATCAGCCCCAGCATTTT
TRBD2 | . | TRBJ2-1 | TRBV19 | CASSIGGTTYNEQFF | TGTGCCAGTAGTATTGGAGGGACTACCTACAATGAGCAGTTCTTC
. | . | TRBJ2-3 | TRBV7-9 | CASSSMGLEHSTDTQYF | TGTGCCAGCAGCTCCATGGGACTGGAACACAGCACAGATACGCAGTATTTT
. | . | TRBJ1-1 | TRBV5-6 | CASSLPPGATENTEAFF | TGTGCCAGCAGCTTGCCTCCGGGGGCTACAGAGAACACTGAAGCTTTCTTT
. | once | TRBJ2-3 | TRBV4-3 | CASSQVTVSTDTQYF | TGCGCCAGCAGCCAGGTCACAGTCAGCACAGATACGCAGTATTTT
. | . | TRBJ2-5 | TRBV12-3/TRBV12-4 | CASSLTRGTQYF | TGTGCCAGCAGTTTGACTAGGGGGACCCAGTACTTC
TRBD1 | once | TRBJ1-3 | TRBV18 | CASSPFAGGDSGNTIYF | TGTGCCAGCTCACCCTTCGCAGGGGGCGACTCTGGAAACACCATATATTTT
. | . | TRBJ1-6 | TRBV6-5 | CASKPGLGNSPLHF | TGTGCCAGCAAACCCGGGTTGGGGAATTCACCCCTCCACTTT
. | . | TRBJ1-2 | TRBV7-6 | CASSLLQGSNYGYTF | TGTGCCAGCAGCTTATTACAGGGTTCTAACTATGGCTACACCTTC
. | . | TRBJ1-3 | TRBV24-1 | CATSDLTSGNTIYF | TGTGCCACCAGTGATTTGACTTCTGGAAACACCATATATTTT
. | . | TRBJ2-1 | TRBV29-1 | CSVTGLPNEQFF | TGCAGCGTTACGGGACTCCCCAATGAGCAGTTCTTC
TRBD1 | once | TRBJ1-5 | TRBV7-9 | CASSAGTGNQPQHF | TGTGCCAGCAGCGCAGGGACAGGCAATCAGCCCCAGCATTTT
TRBD2 | . | TRBJ2-7 | TRBV3-1/TRBV3-2 | CASSQGWGGSSYEQYF | TGTGCCAGCAGCCAAGGGTGGGGCGGGAGCTCCTACGAGCAGTACTTC
TRBD1 | . | TRBJ2-5 | TRBV11-3 | CASSLGHRGETQYF | TGTGCCAGCAGCTTAGGGCACAGGGGTGAGACCCAGTACTTC
. | . | TRBJ1-1 | TRBV10-3 | CATTKADTMNTEAFF | TGTGCCACGACAAAAGCGGACACAATGAACACTGAAGCTTTCTTT
. | . | TRBJ1-3 | TRBV3-1/TRBV3-2 | CASCISSGNTIYF | TGTGCCAGCTGCATTAGCTCTGGAAACACCATATATTTT
. | . | TRBJ1-4 | TRBV30 | CAWSWNSNEKLFF | TGTGCCTGGAGTTGGAACAGTAATGAAAAACTGTTTTTT
. | . | TRBJ2-3 | TRBV11-2 | CASSLAVPDTQYF | TGTGCCAGCAGCTTAGCAGTCCCAGATACGCAGTATTTT
. | . | TRBJ2-7 | TRBV7-9 | CASRALLGRPYEQYF | TGTGCCAGCAGAGCCCTTTTGGGGCGCCCCTACGAGCAGTACTTC
. | . | TRBJ1-5 | TRBV6-5 | CATAGTGNQPQHF | TGTGCCACGGCCGGGACGGGGAATCAGCCCCAGCATTTT
. | . | TRBJ2-3 | TRBV14 | CASSRRRRNSMDTQYF | TGTGCCAGCAGCCGCCGAAGACGGAATTCGATGGATACGCAGTATTTT
TRBD1 | . | TRBJ1-1 | TRBV7-6 | CASSSNPGQGRTEAFF | TGTGCCAGCAGCTCAAACCCGGGACAGGGGAGGACTGAAGCTTTCTTT
. | once | TRBJ1-5 | TRBV7-2 | CASSPAGGQPQHF | TGTGCCAGCAGCCCAGCGGGGGGTCAGCCCCAGCATTTT
TRBD2 | . | TRBJ2-3 | TRBV11-3 | CASSSPGTSGGPSADTQYF | TGTGCCAGCAGCTCACCCGGGACTAGCGGGGGACCCTCGGCAGATACGCAGTATTTT
. | . | TRBJ1-4 | TRBV2 | CASSELRGTNEKLFF | TGTGCCAGCAGTGAATTGAGGGGAACTAATGAAAAACTGTTTTTT
. | . | TRBJ2-2 | TRBV9 | CASSPRIATVTNTGELFF | TGTGCCAGCAGCCCGAGGATCGCGACAGTTACGAACACCGGGGAGCTGTTTTTT
TRBD1 | . | TRBJ2-5 | TRBV28 | CASRETGLQETQYF | TGTGCCAGCAGGGAGACAGGGTTACAAGAGACCCAGTACTTC
TRBD2 | . | TRBJ2-5 | TRBV3-1/TRBV3-2 | CASSPFSASGGKLKETQYF | TGTGCCAGCAGCCCCTTCTCTGCTAGCGGGGGCAAACTTAAAGAGACCCAGTACTTC
. | once | TRBJ1-4 | TRBV3-1/TRBV3-2 | CASSQDFWGLKEKLFF | TGTGCCAGCAGCCAAGATTTTTGGGGTCTGAAGGAAAAACTGTTTTTT
TRBD1 | . | TRBJ2-7 | TRBV19 | CASSLQGAYEQYF | TGTGCCAGTAGTTTACAGGGGGCGTACGAGCAGTACTTC
. | . | TRBJ2-2 | TRBV3-1/TRBV3-2 | CASSTGTSTGELFF | TGTGCCAGCAGCACGGGGACATCAACCGGGGAGCTGTTTTTT
. | . | TRBJ1-4 | TRBV5-1 | CASSLEGFGEKLFF | TGCGCCAGCAGCTTGGAAGGTTTCGGCGAAAAACTGTTTTTT
TRBD2 | . | TRBJ2-5 | TRBV28 | CASSLAGGQETQYF | TGTGCCAGCAGCCTAGCGGGAGGGCAAGAGACCCAGTACTTC
TRBD1 | . | TRBJ2-7 | TRBV24-1 | CATSDPGQPYEQYF | TGTGCCACCAGTGATCCGGGACAGCCCTACGAGCAGTACTTC
. | . | TRBJ2-7 | TRBV7-9 | CASSFPTLPYEQYF | TGTGCCAGCAGCTTCCCGACACTGCCCTACGAGCAGTACTTC
TRBD1 | . | TRBJ2-1 | TRBV19 | CASSLTGGSYNEQFF | TGTGCCAGTAGTCTGACAGGGGGCTCCTACAATGAGCAGTTCTTC
. | . | TRBJ2-3 | TRBV10-3 | CATRGEGGTDTQYF | TGTGCCACCCGTGGGGAAGGGGGGACAGATACGCAGTATTTT
. | . | TRBJ2-1 | TRBV19 | CASSNTRVGAGYNNEQFF | TGTGCCAGTAGTAATACGCGGGTAGGAGCGGGTTATAACAATGAGCAGTTCTTC
TRBD2 | . | TRBJ2-2 | TRBV29-1 | CSASGLAGRGYGELFF | TGCAGCGCCTCGGGACTAGCTGGGAGAGGCTACGGGGAGCTGTTTTTT
. | once | TRBJ1-2 | TRBV3-1/TRBV3-2 | CASSTAGPVYGYTF | TGTGCCAGCAGCACCGCGGGCCCGGTCTATGGCTACACCTTC
. | once | TRBJ2-5 | TRBV10-1 | CASSGGGQETQYF | TGCGCCAGCAGTGGAGGAGGACAAGAGACCCAGTACTTC
. | . | TRBJ2-2 | TRBV10-1 | CASSDPPEGDTGELFF | TGCGCCAGCAGTGATCCCCCGGAGGGCGACACCGGGGAGCTGTTTTTT
. | . | TRBJ2-3 | TRBV19 | CASSIGEVADTQYF | TGTGCCAGTAGTATAGGAGAGGTTGCCGATACGCAGTATTTT
TRBD1 | . | TRBJ1-2 | TRBV5-6 | CASSPTGAGYGYTF | TGTGCCAGCAGCCCGACAGGGGCGGGCTATGGCTACACCTTC
. | . | TRBJ2-5 | TRBV18 | CASSPGLQETQYF | TGTGCCAGCTCACCGGGACTCCAAGAGACCCAGTACTTC
. | . | TRBJ2-3 | TRBV18 | CASSPGEGDTQYF | TGTGCCAGCTCACCAGGGGAAGGCGATACGCAGTATTTT
. | . | TRBJ1-1 | TRBV5-1 | CASSLAGDTEAFF | TGCGCCAGCAGCTTGGCGGGAGATACTGAAGCTTTCTTT
. | . | TRBJ1-1 | TRBV10-2 | CASSVPGLRLNTEAFF | TGCGCCAGCAGCGTTCCGGGACTCCGATTGAACACTGAAGCTTTCTTT